This T cell receptor (beta chain) stems from a study of shared clonotypes between healthy human individuals. Whole-study findings and limits: Larger estimated richness was generally seen in naive subsets than in memory subsets. Although depth was large, rarefaction showed that sequencing of the sorted subsets was incomplete.

Naive CD45RA+ and memory CD45RA-negative subsets were split from CD4+ cells. Remarks on this clone: Its cognate antigen is unknown. A far larger clone lies a single base away; this is likely a read error.

Splitting of each subset's genomic DNA was done evenly across several immunoSEQ plates. Assay used: immunoSEQ multiplex PCR; TCRdb lists only in-frame clones, some missing. The data show over a million clones, about 80% seen once. The CDR3 is 14 amino acids. In germline, CDR1 is GTSNPN, CDR2 SVGIG (reference sequence). Sequencing was carried out using memory CD4+ T cells from PBMCs. Subset of the sample: CD45RA-negative fraction. The genes are TRBV30 and TRBJ1-5; 7 positions agree with TRBD1. This sequence was found in a man aged 18 to 30 in good health. Some clones in this sample may be carry-over from other donors' samples. CDR3: CAWSVRTGGQPQRF. The CDR3 region has the DNA TGTGCCTGGAGTGTACGGACAGGAGGTCAGCCCCAGCGTTTT.